The 11 T cell receptor beta chains below come from one sample, sequenced in a study of cytomegalovirus exposure and HLA in healthy donors. The PCR used 60 Vbeta and 13 Jbeta primers. Assay: immunoSEQ multiplex PCR; the TCRdb copy retains only in-frame clones and omits some. Of about 170,000 clones listed, 80% to 90% are singletons. Sequenced: PBMCs. These receptors all come from a male donor in good health and CMV-seronegative.

The chain is built from TRBV7-9 and TRBJ2-5, with TRBD2 matching 10 bases. The CDR3 extends over 15 amino acids. J was trimmed by 1 base and V by 4 bases; bases with no gene match: 3. Germline V gene data show CDR1 as SEHNR and CDR2 as FQNEAQ (reference sequence). The CDR3 spells CASSYGLAVQETQYF. The CDR3 region has the DNA TGTGCCAGCAGCTACGGACTAGCGGTCCAAGAGACCCAGTACTTC.

The V gene is TRBV5-4, the J gene TRBJ1-2; 9 nucleotides match TRBD1. CDR1 and CDR2 (germline): SGHNT, YYREEE (reference sequence). The CDR3 runs 13 residues. J gave up 6 bases and V 2 bases, and 2 bases lay outside the gene matches. The CDR3 nucleotides read TGTGCCAGCAGCTTACAGGGGGCCGATGGCTACACCTTC. This codes for CASSLQGADGYTF.

This clone is a singleton in its sample. V gene TRBV9 combines with J gene TRBJ2-1, with a possible D match to TRBD1 (5 bases). CDR1 is SGDLS and CDR2 is YYNGEE in the germline V gene. V was trimmed by 3 bases and J by 8 bases, leaving 18 bases between them. The CDR3 covers 15 residues. The CDR3 sequence is CASSATGAFWDEQFF. As DNA, the CDR3 is TGTGCCAGCAGCGCTACTGGGGCCTTCTGGGATGAGCAGTTCTTC.

The chain joins TRBV9 to TRBJ2-3; no firm D call. V was cut by 2 bases and J by 4 bases, with 11 bases left in between. Germline loops: CDR1 SGDLS, CDR2 YYNGEE. This CDR3 contains 14 residues. The CDR3 coding sequence is TGTGCCAGCAGCGTTGACACTCCCTCAGATACGCAGTATTTT. This sequence encodes CASSVDTPSDTQYF.

V is TRBV19 and J is TRBJ2-3, with 13 nucleotides matching TRBD2. The CDR3 runs 21 residues. Germline V lookup: CDR1 LNHDA, CDR2 SQIVND (reference sequence). Trimming removed 3 bases from V and 3 bases from J; junction bases left unmatched: 18. The chain's CDR3 is CASSIRFSVGGTSGATDTQYF. Written as DNA, the CDR3 is TGTGCCAGTAGTATTAGATTCTCGGTCGGCGGGACTAGCGGGGCTACAGATACGCAGTATTTT.

This clone was found once. A junction boundary mismatches the germline segment, possibly from a read error. In the same sample, other DNA sequences code for this CDR3. The V call is TRBV5-1, the J call TRBJ2-2, with D maybe TRBD2 (5 bases). The CDR3 has 17 amino acids. Germline loops: CDR1 SGHRS, CDR2 YFSETQ. For the CDR3, the DNA is TGCGCCAGCAGCTTGAGCCGGGTCGTCGGGAACACCGGAGAGCTGTTTTTT. This encodes CASSLSRVVGNTGELFF.

The J gene is TRBJ1-4, the V gene TRBV28, with 8 bases lining up with TRBD1. The CDR3 loop spans 14 amino acids. Germline CDR1 and CDR2: MDHEN and SYDVKM. Trimming removed 3 bases from V and 5 bases from J; junction bases left unmatched: 2. The CDR3: CASSLGQENEKLFF. CDR3 bases: TGTGCCAGCAGTTTGGGACAGGAGAATGAAAAACTGTTTTTT.

This chain joins TRBV2 and TRBJ1-4, with a weak D call TRBD1 (5 bases). Trimming removed 0 bases at V and 8 bases at J, with 16 bases between. Germline CDR1 and CDR2: SNHLY and FYNNEI. CDR3 length: 16 amino acids. The DNA of the CDR3 is TGTGCCAGCAGTGAAGCGCCGGGGGAAGTAGGAGAAAAACTGTTTTTT. Translating it yields CASSEAPGEVGEKLFF.

This sequence joins TRBV27 and TRBJ1-2; 9 nucleotides line up with TRBD1. V shed 4 bases and J 7 bases; nucleotides not matched to a gene: 10. This CDR3 has 15 residues. Germline V lookup: CDR1 MNHEY, CDR2 SMNVEV (reference sequence). The CDR3 nucleotides are TGTGCCAGCAGTTCCGCCCGGGACAGGGAAAGTGGCTACACCTTC. Its translation is CASSSARDRESGYTF.

This clone was seen a single time. The gene calls are TRBV15 and TRBJ1-2; 7 nucleotides match TRBD1. The germline CDR1 and CDR2 sequences are LNHNV and YYDKDF (reference sequence). This CDR3 is built from 15 residues. Germline trimming cut 0 bases from V and 8 bases from J; bases unmatched to any gene: 9. CDR3 DNA: TGTGCCACCAGCAGAGATCCCAGACAGGGACGAGGCTACACCTTC. It yields the protein CATSRDPRQGRGYTF.

This rearrangement joins TRBV27 to TRBJ1-6; 9 bases agree with TRBD1. Germline lookup yields CDR1 MNHEY and CDR2 SMNVEV (reference sequence). The CDR3 has 12 residues. The J segment lost 13 bases and the V segment lost 8 bases, leaving 6 bases of the junction unmatched. The CDR3 reads CASARQGGPLHF. CDR3 sequence (DNA): TGTGCCAGCGCCCGACAGGGGGGGCCCCTCCACTTT.